The 27 T cell receptor beta chains presented below share a single source sample, sequenced in a study of vaccination and CD4 T cells after COVID-19. The treatment here: roughly ten-day PBMC culture with coronavirus spike peptide pools or control peptides (ViraFEST assay). These TCRs' antigens remain unknown. The Oncomine TCR Beta short-read assay generated sequence data from the DNA of cultured CD4+ T cells. Via MiXCR, TCRdb re-called the PCR reads, giving one row per CDR3 protein. The data hold about 16,000 distinct CDR3 sequences, with approximately 62% observed a single time. The source material was CD4+ T cells from blood, cultured in vitro. The receptors originated from a human donor who had recovered from COVID-19.

The rearrangement links TRBV20-1 to TRBJ1-5, with D perhaps matching TRBD1 (5 bases). The ends were cut back, 5 bases at V and 4 bases at J, with 18 bases in the middle. The CDR3 spans 15 residues. CDR1 and CDR2 (germline): DFQATT, SNEGSKA (reference sequence). The CDR3 region is CSAPATGGGNQPQHF. The CDR3 nucleotides are TGCAGTGCTCCTGCGACCGGGGGGGGGAATCAGCCCCAGCATTTT.

The rearrangement uses TRBV11-2 and TRBJ1-2, with TRBD1 matching over 8 bases. Trimming at V came to 2 bases and at J to 5 bases, leaving 10 bases not matched to a gene. The germline gives CDR1 SGHAT, CDR2 FQNNGV. The CDR3 covers 16 residues. The CDR3 nucleotides read TGTGCCAGCAGCTTAATCTTTGGACAGGGAAATTATGGCTACACCTTC. This translates into CASSLIFGQGNYGYTF.

CDR3 residues: CASSQGVRTSGRNEQFF. Written as DNA, the CDR3 is TGCGCCAGCAGCCAAGGGGTTAGGACTAGCGGGAGAAATGAGCAGTTCTTC. The chain carries TRBV4-1 and TRBJ2-1, with TRBD2 matching over 13 bases. The V gene's germline CDR1 is MGHRA and CDR2 YSYEKL. The CDR3 length is 17 residues. Losses at the gene ends were 1 base for V and 7 bases for J; bases not matched to a gene: 7.

The chain has TRBV19 and TRBJ2-3; 8 positions agree with TRBD1. From germline, CDR1 is LNHDA and CDR2 SQIVND (reference sequence). The junction had 14 bases not matched to a gene; V was cut back by 6 bases and J by 6 bases. The CDR3 sequence is 16 residues long. Here the CDR3 reads CASRGTTGVVLDTQYF. The CDR3 coding sequence is TGTGCCAGTAGAGGGACGACAGGGGTGGTCCTCGATACGCAGTATTTT.

In DNA, the CDR3 is TGTGCCACCAGTGATTTTTCAGCGGTGGGGAATGAGCAGTTCTTC. Its translation is CATSDFSAVGNEQFF. The chain recombines TRBV24-1 with TRBJ2-1; D might be TRBD2 (5 bases). The CDR3 is made up of 15 amino acids. From germline, CDR1 is KGHDR and CDR2 SFDVKD. The V end was cut by 1 base, the J end by 7 bases, with 13 bases between.

The rearrangement uses TRBV28 and TRBJ2-7; D unclear. CDR3 length: 13 residues. Trimming took off 2 bases at V and 2 bases at J, with 7 bases between the two ends. The germline gives CDR1 MDHEN, CDR2 SYDVKM. The CDR3 bases are TGTGCCAGCAGTTTAAACAGTCCCTACGAGCAGTACTTC. This translates into CASSLNSPYEQYF. The complete variable domain, with remaining parts taken from reference TRBV28 and TRBJ2-7, reads DVKVTQSSRYLVKRTGEKVFLECVQDMDHENMFWYRQDPGLGLRLIYFSYDVKMKEKGDIPEGYSVSREKKERFSLILESASTNQTSMYLCASSLNSPYEQYFGPGTRLTVT.

The chain couples TRBV14 to TRBJ2-2, with D perhaps TRBD1 (6 bases). CDR3 length equals 14 residues. V dropped 5 bases and J dropped 3 bases, with 10 bases sitting between them. Germline V gene lookup returns CDR1 SGHDN and CDR2 FVKESK. CDR3 sequence reads: CASSMNRDTGELFF. The CDR3 nucleotides are TGTGCCAGCAGCATGAACAGGGACACCGGGGAGCTGTTTTTT. Together with reference TRBV14 and TRBJ2-2, the CDR3 gives the full variable domain: EAGVTQFPSHSVIEKGQTVTLRCDPISGHDNLYWYRRVMGKEIKFLLHFVKESKQDESGMPNNRFLAERTGGTYSTLKVQPAELEDSGVYFCASSMNRDTGELFFGEGSRLTVL.

This chain joins TRBV6-5 and TRBJ2-2; the match to TRBD1 covers 7 bases. V was pared by 3 bases and J by 2 bases, with 6 bases of the junction left unmatched. The germline V gene has CDR1 MNHEY and CDR2 SVGAGI. The CDR3 has 16 amino acids. CDR3 protein: CASSYRTGPNTGELFF. In DNA, the CDR3 is TGTGCCAGCAGTTATCGGACAGGTCCTAACACCGGGGAGCTGTTTTTT.

V usage is TRBV7-2 and J usage is TRBJ1-5, with D tentatively TRBD1 (5 bases). Germline-derived CDR1 and CDR2 are SGHTA and FQGNSA. V lost 6 bases to trimming and J lost 6 bases, with 9 bases between them. The CDR3 is 12 residues long. The DNA for the CDR3 is TGTGCCAGCAGTCTGAGGGGTCAGCCCCAGCATTTT. Protein sequence: CASSLRGQPQHF.

The chain couples TRBV5-1 to TRBJ1-2; D gene uncertain. CDR3 length equals 14 residues. Germline lookup yields CDR1 SGHRS and CDR2 YFSETQ. V lost 2 bases to trimming and J lost 4 bases, with 12 bases between them. The CDR3 DNA follows: TGCGCCAGCAGCTTCGGCGACGGATCCTATGGCTACACCTTC. Its protein is CASSFGDGSYGYTF.

This clonotype was detected only a few times. This chain uses TRBV20-1 with TRBJ1-5; TRBD1 aligns across 9 bases. In germline, CDR1 is DFQATT, CDR2 SNEGSKA (reference sequence). The junction had 8 bases not matched to a gene; V was cut back by 6 bases and J by 5 bases. This CDR3 has 14 residues. In DNA, the CDR3 is TGCAGTGCAACGACAGGGGGTTTGGATCAGCCCCAGCATTTT. Protein product: CSATTGGLDQPQHF.

V is TRBV18 and J is TRBJ1-1; 7 nucleotides agree with TRBD1. Per the germline V gene, CDR1 is KGHSH and CDR2 is LQKENI. V trimming: 3 bases; J trimming: 3 bases; junction bases outside the gene matches: 7. CDR3 size: 15 residues. The CDR3 region has the DNA TGTGCCAGCTCACCTCAGGCAGGGGGACACACTGAAGCTTTCTTT. Residues: CASSPQAGGHTEAFF.

The J gene is TRBJ1-2, the V gene TRBV20-1, with D perhaps TRBD1 (5 bases). This CDR3 region has 13 residues. Germline CDR1 is DFQATT and CDR2 is SNEGSKA (reference sequence). V lost 1 base to trimming and J lost 4 bases, with 10 bases between them. This chain's CDR3 is CSARAPGAYGYTF. As DNA, the CDR3 is TGCAGTGCTAGAGCTCCCGGGGCCTATGGCTACACCTTC.

This clonotype appeared a few times. A junction end diverges from the germline sequence, so it may reflect a read error. The chain carries TRBV7-7 and TRBJ1-1; tentative D call: TRBD1 (6 bases). CDR1 and CDR2 from the germline V gene are SSHAT and FNYEAQ (reference sequence). This CDR3 has 13 residues. The CDR3 DNA sequence: TGTGCTAGCAGCTTTCGTACAGGGACTGAAGCTTTCTTT. Translating it yields CASSFRTGTEAFF. Complete variable domain (other parts from reference TRBV7-7 and TRBJ1-1): GAGVSQSPRYKVTKRGQDVTLRCDPISSHATLYWYQQALGQGPEFLTYFNYEAQPDKSGLPSDRFSAERPEGSISTLTIQRTEQRDSAMYRCASSFRTGTEAFFGQGTRLTVV.

The gene calls are TRBV24-1 and TRBJ2-7; D is ambiguous. V shed 1 base and J shed 5 bases, with 5 bases lying between them. The germline V gene encodes CDR1 KGHDR and CDR2 SFDVKD. This CDR3 has 12 residues. The CDR3 region has the DNA TGTGCCACCAGTGATTTCGACCACGAGCAGTACTTC. It specifies CATSDFDHEQYF.

J is TRBJ1-2 and V is TRBV27; D might be TRBD1 (6 bases). The germline gives CDR1 MNHEY, CDR2 SMNVEV (reference sequence). The CDR3 has 15 residues. The V end was cut by 5 bases, the J end by 1 base, with 14 bases between. DNA for the CDR3: TGTGCCAGCAGTGGAGGACAGCGAAATAACTATGGCTACACCTTC. It encodes CASSGGQRNNYGYTF.

The CDR3 sequence: CASSIDRDDTGELFF. The CDR3 DNA follows: TGTGCCAGTAGTATAGACAGGGACGACACCGGGGAGCTGTTTTTT. The rearrangement joins TRBV19 to TRBJ2-2; the D call may be TRBD1 or TRBD2 (5 bases each). Germline V gives CDR1 LNHDA, CDR2 SQIVND (reference sequence). This CDR3 is built from 15 residues. V lost 0 bases, J lost 3 bases, and 8 bases lay in between.

This clonotype showed up just a few times. The genes are TRBV12-3 or TRBV12-4 and TRBJ1-1, with D maybe TRBD1 (6 bases). This CDR3 region has 13 residues. V was cut by 6 bases and J by 4 bases, with 12 bases left in between. The CDR3 coding sequence is TGTGCCAGCAGGGCAACAGGGCCCACTGAAGCTTTCTTT. It specifies CASRATGPTEAFF.

The chain uses TRBV20-1 and TRBJ2-3, with TRBD2 matching over 11 bases. The ends lost 5 bases at V and 3 bases at J; junction bases unmatched: 7. Germline-derived CDR1 and CDR2 are DFQATT and SNEGSKA (reference sequence). The CDR3 is 15 amino acids. The CDR3 sequence: CSAGTPSGRTDTQYF. DNA of the CDR3: TGCAGTGCTGGTACCCCTAGCGGGAGGACAGATACGCAGTATTTT.

There are a few counts of this clonotype. The J gene is TRBJ1-2, the V gene TRBV24-1, with 8 bases matching TRBD1. The J segment lost 4 bases and the V segment lost 3 bases, leaving 3 bases of the junction unmatched. CDR3 length: 14 amino acids. CDR1 and CDR2 from the germline V gene are KGHDR and SFDVKD. Written as DNA, the CDR3 is TGTGCCACCAGTGATACTCAGGGGGCCTATGGCTACACCTTC. This codes for CATSDTQGAYGYTF.

In this sample, this clonotype turned up a few times. Mismatch with germline at one junction end may stem from a read error. This chain connects TRBV7-6 to TRBJ1-6; the D gene is possibly TRBD1 (6 bases). Germline V gene sequence: CDR1 SGHVS, CDR2 FNYEAQ. The CDR3 sequence is 14 residues long. CDR3 sequence (DNA): TGTGCCAGCAGTTTAGGGACACACAATTCACCCCTCCACTTT. It specifies CASSLGTHNSPLHF.

This clonotype showed up just a few times. This chain links TRBV6-2 or TRBV6-3 with TRBJ1-2, with 8 bases lining up with TRBD1. V lost 2 bases and J lost 3; bases outside the gene matches: 5. CDR3 size: 15 residues. Looked up from germline, CDR1 is MNHEY and CDR2 is SVGEGT. CDR3 DNA sequence: TGTGCCAGCAGTTACAGCATGGGACAGGACTATGGCTACACCTTC. This translates into CASSYSMGQDYGYTF.

This chain connects TRBV7-9 to TRBJ1-6; no clear D gene. The CDR3 runs to 16 residues. Deletions cut 6 bases from V and 8 bases from J, with 20 bases between. Germline V CDR1 and CDR2: SEHNR, FQNEAQ (reference sequence). The CDR3 DNA reads as TGTGCCAGCAGACCCTCATTGTCGATCGGGGATTCACCCCTCCACTTT. This sequence encodes CASRPSLSIGDSPLHF. Using reference TRBV7-9 and TRBJ1-6 for the parts outside the CDR3, the full variable domain is DTGVSQNPRHKITKRGQNVTFRCDPISEHNRLYWYRQTLGQGPEFLTYFQNEAQLEKSRLLSDRFSAERPKGSFSTLEIQRTEQGDSAMYLCASRPSLSIGDSPLHFGNGTRLTVT.

The chain employs TRBV9 and TRBJ1-2; 7 bases fit TRBD1. The germline V gene encodes CDR1 SGDLS and CDR2 YYNGEE. CDR3 size: 14 residues. J gave up 8 bases and V 1 base, and 8 bases lay outside the gene matches. CDR3 sequence reads: CASSVTGAPGGYTF. CDR3 nucleotide sequence: TGTGCCAGCAGCGTAACAGGGGCGCCTGGGGGCTACACCTTC. The full variable domain, with the rest looked up from reference TRBV9 and TRBJ1-2, is DSGVTQTPKHLITATGQRVTLRCSPRSGDLSVYWYQQSLDQGLQFLIQYYNGEERAKGNILERFSAQQFPDLHSELNLSSLELGDSALYFCASSVTGAPGGYTFGSGTRLTVV.

The chain uses TRBV19 and TRBJ1-5; no reliable D call. Trimming left V 2 bases short and J 5 bases short, with 10 bases between. Germline V lookup: CDR1 LNHDA, CDR2 SQIVND (reference sequence). The CDR3 is 14 residues long. CDR3 protein: CASSILGTYQPQHF. CDR3 nucleotide sequence: TGTGCCAGTAGTATACTTGGCACCTATCAGCCCCAGCATTTT.

The chain employs TRBV5-1 and TRBJ2-7; D perhaps matches TRBD1 (5 bases). CDR1 is SGHRS, CDR2 YFSETQ, per germline. Trimming pared 3 bases from V and 2 bases from J, leaving 12 bases between. The CDR3 contains 14 residues. CDR3 in amino acids: CASSSSTVTYEQYF. In DNA, the CDR3 is TGCGCCAGCAGCTCGTCGACAGTTACCTACGAGCAGTACTTC. Supplemented by reference TRBV5-1 and TRBJ2-7, the full variable domain reads KAGVTQTPRYLIKTRGQQVTLSCSPISGHRSVSWYQQTPGQGLQFLFEYFSETQRNKGNFPGRFSGRQFSNSRSEMNVSTLELGDSALYLCASSSSTVTYEQYFGPGTRLTVT.

The gene calls are TRBV2 and TRBJ1-2; 9 nucleotides line up with TRBD1. V was pared by 5 bases and J by 7 bases, with 8 bases of the junction left unmatched. This CDR3 contains 14 residues. Germline CDR1 SNHLY, CDR2 FYNNEI. CDR3 DNA: TGTGCCAGCAGTACAGGACAGGGGTTCTCTGGCTACACCTTC. It codes for CASSTGQGFSGYTF.